The rows below give T cell receptor beta chains drawn from one sample of a study of cytomegalovirus exposure and HLA in healthy donors. The assay was immunoSEQ multiplex PCR, and TCRdb's table has in-frame clones only and misses some. Of around 61,000 clones in the sample, more than 80% were seen once. What was sequenced was PBMCs. All receptors derive from a man between 18 and 29 years old in good health and CMV-seronegative. Each CDR3 is given with its conserved first and last residue. A D gene is named only where the DNA matches it firmly. Clone size, where shown, is once, few, many, or a class for clones that have expanded.

j_call v_call d_call clone_size cdr3_aa cdr3_nt
TRBJ2-3 TRBV7-2 TRBD2 NA CASSLRTRDDTQYF TGTGCCAGCAGCTTAAGGACTAGAGATGATACGCAGTATTTT
TRBJ1-2 TRBV7-9 NA NA CASSLGAEGF TGTGCCAGCAGCTTAGGGGCAGAGGGCTTC
TRBJ1-1 TRBV14 TRBD1 NA CASSQQGTGTEAFF TGTGCCAGCAGCCAACAAGGGACAGGCACTGAAGCTTTCTTT
TRBJ1-1 TRBV5-4 NA NA CASSLGAPAWAEAFF TGTGCCAGCAGCTTGGGGGCTCCCGCATGGGCTGAAGCTTTCTTT
TRBJ2-1 TRBV7-9 NA once CASSLGLTYNEQFF TGTGCCAGCAGCTTAGGACTAACGTACAATGAGCAGTTCTTC
TRBJ2-2 TRBV5-5 NA once CASVSTGELFF TGTGCCAGCGTGAGCACCGGGGAGCTGTTTTTT
TRBJ2-1 TRBV2 NA NA CASSGQVSSYNEQFF TGTGCCAGCAGTGGACAGGTGTCATCCTACAATGAGCAGTTCTTC
TRBJ1-4 TRBV6-5 TRBD1 once CASRPPGQDKLFF TGTGCCAGCAGGCCACCGGGACAGGACAAACTGTTTTTT
TRBJ2-7 TRBV28 NA few CGSSYEQYF TGTGGGTCGAGCTACGAGCAGTACTTC
TRBJ2-7 TRBV25-1 NA NA CASRPRGQGRGSHEQYF TGTGCCAGCAGGCCCAGGGGTCAGGGGCGCGGGAGCCACGAGCAGTACTTC
TRBJ2-7 TRBV19 TRBD1 NA CAREQGPRGGEQYF TGTGCCAGGGAACAGGGGCCCCGAGGAGGAGAGCAGTACTTC
TRBJ2-5 TRBV7-2 NA NA CATQGGRGETQYF TGTGCCACCCAAGGGGGGAGGGGAGAGACCCAGTACTTC
TRBJ2-7 TRBV27 TRBD2 few CASSPLEGGNYEQYF TGTGCCAGCAGTCCCCTTGAGGGAGGGAACTACGAGCAGTACTTC
TRBJ2-7 TRBV7-2 NA NA CASTSLPVSSYEQYF TGTGCCAGCACCTCACTCCCGGTAAGCTCCTACGAGCAGTACTTC
TRBJ1-4 TRBV6-1 TRBD1 NA CASSDLTGGANEKLFF TGTGCCAGCAGTGACCTGACAGGGGGAGCTAATGAAAAACTGTTTTTT
TRBJ1-1 TRBV6-1 NA NA CASNSINTEAFF TGTGCCAGCAATAGCATCAACACTGAAGCTTTCTTT
TRBJ2-7 TRBV28 NA NA CASSLQPGSFEQYF TGTGCCAGCAGTTTACAGCCAGGGTCTTTCGAGCAGTACTTC
TRBJ2-5 TRBV28 NA few CASSKTRDTKTQYF TGTGCCAGCAGTAAAACCCGGGACACGAAGACCCAGTACTTC
TRBJ2-2 TRBV5-1 NA NA CASSPGTPTGELFF TGCGCCAGCAGCCCCGGGACACCCACCGGGGAGCTGTTTTTT
TRBJ2-7 TRBV6-5 TRBD1 NA CATTGQGFPEQYF TGTGCCACCACTGGACAGGGGTTTCCCGAGCAGTACTTC
TRBJ2-3 TRBV19 TRBD2 NA CASRTSASTDTQYF TGTGCCAGTAGGACTAGCGCTAGCACAGATACGCAGTATTTT
TRBJ2-3 TRBV14 NA NA CASSHLRGSTDTQYF TGTGCCAGCAGCCATCTACGGGGGAGCACAGATACGCAGTATTTT
TRBJ2-7 TRBV6-5 TRBD2 NA CASRGLANYEQYF TGTGCCAGCCGCGGACTAGCTAACTACGAGCAGTACTTC
TRBJ1-1 TRBV10-1 NA NA CASSGSGSGEAFF TGCGCCAGCAGTGGCTCGGGGTCCGGTGAAGCTTTCTTT
TRBJ1-4 TRBV27 TRBD1 NA CASSEYRGLGEKLFF TGTGCCAGCAGTGAATACAGGGGGCTGGGGGAAAAACTGTTTTTT
TRBJ2-7 TRBV2 TRBD2 few CASSRTSGREEQYF TGTGCCAGCTCTCGGACTAGCGGGAGGGAAGAGCAGTACTTC
TRBJ2-1 TRBV19 TRBD2 NA CASSVSGREQFF TGTGCCAGTAGTGTTAGCGGGCGTGAGCAGTTCTTC
TRBJ2-7 TRBV10-2 NA NA CASLSLRGEQYF TGCGCCAGCTTGTCTCTTCGGGGCGAGCAGTACTTC
TRBJ2-7 TRBV7-2 TRBD1 NA CASSSAGTGGYEQYF TGTGCCAGCAGTTCCGCCGGGACAGGGGGCTACGAGCAGTACTTC
TRBJ2-5 TRBV5-4 TRBD2 NA CASSPTSGTETQYF TGTGCCAGCAGCCCTACTAGCGGTACAGAGACCCAGTACTTC
TRBJ1-1 TRBV7-2 NA NA CASSPRDSLEAFF TGTGCCAGCAGCCCACGAGACAGCCTCGAAGCTTTCTTT
TRBJ1-4 TRBV9 NA NA CASSVDGHGEKLFF TGTGCCAGCAGCGTAGATGGTCACGGTGAAAAACTGTTTTTT
TRBJ2-3 TRBV15 TRBD2 NA CATSRRRLASTDTQYF TGTGCCACCAGCAGGAGACGACTAGCTAGCACAGATACGCAGTATTTT
TRBJ2-5 TRBV19 TRBD1 NA CASSSDVLDRKETQYF TGTGCCAGTAGTTCGGATGTGTTGGACAGGAAAGAGACCCAGTACTTC
TRBJ2-1 TRBV28 NA NA CASSGTSLDSYNEQFF TGTGCCAGCAGCGGAACTAGCCTGGACTCCTACAATGAGCAGTTCTTC
TRBJ1-1 TRBV15 NA few CATGGNTEAFF TGTGCCACCGGAGGGAACACTGAAGCTTTCTTT
TRBJ2-1 TRBV28 NA NA CASSRQGATDEQFF TGTGCCAGCAGTCGCCAAGGGGCGACCGATGAGCAGTTCTTC
TRBJ2-3 TRBV14 TRBD2 NA CASRRTSVNTDTQYF TGTGCCAGCAGGCGGACTAGCGTAAACACAGATACGCAGTATTTT
TRBJ2-5 TRBV27 NA NA CASSFRRPAVTYGETQYF TGTGCCAGCAGTTTCCGTCGTCCAGCGGTAACCTATGGGGAGACCCAGTACTTC
TRBJ2-7 TRBV4-1 TRBD2 NA CASSQASGRASDEQYF TGCGCCAGCAGCCAAGCGAGCGGGAGGGCCAGCGACGAGCAGTACTTC